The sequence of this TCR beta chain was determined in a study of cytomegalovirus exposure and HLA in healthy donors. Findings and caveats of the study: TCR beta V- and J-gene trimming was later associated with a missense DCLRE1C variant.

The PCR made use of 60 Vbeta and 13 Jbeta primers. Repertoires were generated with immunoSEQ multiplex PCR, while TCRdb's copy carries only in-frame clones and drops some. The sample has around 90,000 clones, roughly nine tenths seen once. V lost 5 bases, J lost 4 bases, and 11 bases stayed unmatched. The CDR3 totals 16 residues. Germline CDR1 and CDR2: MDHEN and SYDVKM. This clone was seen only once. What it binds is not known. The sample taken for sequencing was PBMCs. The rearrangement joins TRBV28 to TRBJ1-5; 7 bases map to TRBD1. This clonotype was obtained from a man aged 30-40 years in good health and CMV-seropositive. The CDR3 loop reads CASSTTRGLGNQPQHF. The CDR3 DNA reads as TGTGCCAGCAGTACTACGAGGGGGCTTGGTAATCAGCCCCAGCATTTT. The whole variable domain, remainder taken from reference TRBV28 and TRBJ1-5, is DVKVTQSSRYLVKRTGEKVFLECVQDMDHENMFWYRQDPGLGLRLIYFSYDVKMKEKGDIPEGYSVSREKKERFSLILESASTNQTSMYLCASSTTRGLGNQPQHFGDGTRLSIL.